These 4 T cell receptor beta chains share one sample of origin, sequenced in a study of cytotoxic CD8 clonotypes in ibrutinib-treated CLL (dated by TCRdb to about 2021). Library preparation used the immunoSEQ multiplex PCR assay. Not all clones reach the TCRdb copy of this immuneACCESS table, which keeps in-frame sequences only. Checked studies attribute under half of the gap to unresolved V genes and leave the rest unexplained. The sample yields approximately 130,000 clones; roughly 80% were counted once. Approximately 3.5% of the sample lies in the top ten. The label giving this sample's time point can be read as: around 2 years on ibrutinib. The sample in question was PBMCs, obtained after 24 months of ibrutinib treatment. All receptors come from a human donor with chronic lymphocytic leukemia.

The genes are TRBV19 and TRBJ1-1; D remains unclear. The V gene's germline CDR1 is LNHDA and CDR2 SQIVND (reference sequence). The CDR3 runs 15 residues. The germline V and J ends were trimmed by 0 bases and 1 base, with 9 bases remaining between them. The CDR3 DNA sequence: TGTGCCAGTAGTATAGAGCCCGGAGGGAACACTGAAGCTTTCTTT. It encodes CASSIEPGGNTEAFF.

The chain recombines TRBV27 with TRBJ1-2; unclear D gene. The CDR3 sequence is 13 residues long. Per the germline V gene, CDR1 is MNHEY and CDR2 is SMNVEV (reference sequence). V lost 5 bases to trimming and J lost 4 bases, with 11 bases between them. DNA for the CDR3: TGTGCCAGCAGTCCCCAGGAAAGCTATGGCTACACCTTC. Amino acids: CASSPQESYGYTF.

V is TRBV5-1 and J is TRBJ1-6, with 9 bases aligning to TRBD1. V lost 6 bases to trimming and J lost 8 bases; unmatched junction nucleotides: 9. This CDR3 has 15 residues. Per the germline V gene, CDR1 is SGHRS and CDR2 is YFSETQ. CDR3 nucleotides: TGCGCCAGCACCTTAAGGGACAGGGCTGATTCACCCCTCCACTTT. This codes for CASTLRDRADSPLHF. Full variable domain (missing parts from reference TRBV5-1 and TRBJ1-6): KAGVTQTPRYLIKTRGQQVTLSCSPISGHRSVSWYQQTPGQGLQFLFEYFSETQRNKGNFPGRFSGRQFSNSRSEMNVSTLELGDSALYLCASTLRDRADSPLHFGNGTRLTVT.

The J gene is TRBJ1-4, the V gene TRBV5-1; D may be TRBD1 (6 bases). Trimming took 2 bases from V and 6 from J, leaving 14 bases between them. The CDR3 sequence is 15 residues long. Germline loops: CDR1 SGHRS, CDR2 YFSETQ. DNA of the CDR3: TGCGCCAGCAGCTTACAACAGGGTTTGGATGAAAAACTGTTTTTT. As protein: CASSLQQGLDEKLFF. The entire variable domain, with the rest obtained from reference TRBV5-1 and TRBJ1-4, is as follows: KAGVTQTPRYLIKTRGQQVTLSCSPISGHRSVSWYQQTPGQGLQFLFEYFSETQRNKGNFPGRFSGRQFSNSRSEMNVSTLELGDSALYLCASSLQQGLDEKLFFGSGTQLSVL.